This T cell receptor beta chain stems from a study of Graves' ophthalmopathy and Graves' hyperthyroidism. J was trimmed by 0 bases and V by 2 bases; bases with no gene match: 13. Germline-derived CDR1 and CDR2 are SQVTM and ANQGSEA. The CDR3 covers 17 residues. This clonotype was seen at least ten times. RNA transcripts provided the template for amplifying TCR beta CDR3 regions. HTBI primers served in a first-round RT-PCR, which a second-round multiplex PCR followed. From the multiplex PCR reads, TCRdb called clonotypes with MiXCR, one entry per CDR3 protein. This table holds 350,000 to 400,000 distinct CDR3 sequences, about 17% found once.

The gene calls are TRBV29-1 and TRBJ2-7; 7 bases are shared with TRBD2. Sample: peripheral blood. The clonotype was recovered from a woman aged 18-29 years with Graves' ophthalmopathy. The CDR3 protein is CSVETWGGGGSSYEQYF. The DNA for the CDR3 is TGCAGCGTTGAAACCTGGGGGGGGGGAGGCAGCTCCTACGAGCAGTACTTC.